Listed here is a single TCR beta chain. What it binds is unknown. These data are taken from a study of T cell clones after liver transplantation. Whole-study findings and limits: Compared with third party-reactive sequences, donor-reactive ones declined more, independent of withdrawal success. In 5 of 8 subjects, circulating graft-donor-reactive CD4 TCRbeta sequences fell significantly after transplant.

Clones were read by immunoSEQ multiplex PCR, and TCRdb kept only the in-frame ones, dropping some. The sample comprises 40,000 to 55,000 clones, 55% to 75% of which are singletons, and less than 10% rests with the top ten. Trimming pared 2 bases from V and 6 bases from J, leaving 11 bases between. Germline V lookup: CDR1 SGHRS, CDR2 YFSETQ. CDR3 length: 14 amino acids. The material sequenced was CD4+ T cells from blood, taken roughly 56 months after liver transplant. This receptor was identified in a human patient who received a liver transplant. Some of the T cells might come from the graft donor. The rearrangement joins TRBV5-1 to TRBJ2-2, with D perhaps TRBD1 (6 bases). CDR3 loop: CASSFAGESGELFF. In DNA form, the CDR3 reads TGCGCCAGCAGCTTCGCAGGGGAGTCCGGGGAGCTGTTTTTT.